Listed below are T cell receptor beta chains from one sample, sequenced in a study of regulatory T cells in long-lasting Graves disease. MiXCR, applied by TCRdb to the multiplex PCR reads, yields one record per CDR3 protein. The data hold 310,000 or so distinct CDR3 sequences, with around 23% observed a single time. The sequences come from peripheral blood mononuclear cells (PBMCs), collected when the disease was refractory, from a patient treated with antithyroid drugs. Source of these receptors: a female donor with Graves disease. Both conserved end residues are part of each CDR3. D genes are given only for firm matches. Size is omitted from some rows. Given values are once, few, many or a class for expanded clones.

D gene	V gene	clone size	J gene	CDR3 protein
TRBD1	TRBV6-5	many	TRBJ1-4	CASSYRGPATNEKLFF
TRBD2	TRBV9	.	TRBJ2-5	CASGVAGGAGETQYF
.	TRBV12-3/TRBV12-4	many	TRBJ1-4	CASSLSDRPNEKLFF
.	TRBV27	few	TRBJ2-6	CASSLRQTSGANVLTF
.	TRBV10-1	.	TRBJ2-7	CASRVPLDEQYF
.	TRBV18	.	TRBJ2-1	CASSPPVGFGEQFF
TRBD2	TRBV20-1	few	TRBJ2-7	CSARDRTSGLDYEQYF
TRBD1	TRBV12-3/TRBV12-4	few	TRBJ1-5	CASSLEYGTGENQPQHF
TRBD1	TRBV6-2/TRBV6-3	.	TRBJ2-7	CASAYPGQDEQYF
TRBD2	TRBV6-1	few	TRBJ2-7	CASRPILAVKRSSYEQYF
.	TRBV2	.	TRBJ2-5	CASRGDSQYF
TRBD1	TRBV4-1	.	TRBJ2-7	CASSQGLDRTYEQYF
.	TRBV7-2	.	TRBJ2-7	CASSLDPGGTYEQYF
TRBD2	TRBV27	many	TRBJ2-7	CASSLSSSGILEQYF
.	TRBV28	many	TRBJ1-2	CASSSSNYSSTNYGYTF
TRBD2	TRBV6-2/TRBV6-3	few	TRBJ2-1	CASSYISGSGQFF
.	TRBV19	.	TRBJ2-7	CASSLQGNYEQYF
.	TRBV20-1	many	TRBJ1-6	CSARDAGAANSPLHF
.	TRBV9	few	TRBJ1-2	CASSVSAEYYGYTF
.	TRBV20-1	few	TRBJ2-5	CSAGRGPQGETQYF
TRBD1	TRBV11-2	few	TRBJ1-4	CASSPGQVLGATNEKLFF
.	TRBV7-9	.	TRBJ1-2	CASSVGAQGRNYGYTF
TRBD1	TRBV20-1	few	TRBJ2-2	CSAREELGTESTGELFF
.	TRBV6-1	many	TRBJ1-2	CASSQGRGYTF
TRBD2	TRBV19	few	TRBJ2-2	CASSRTSGSGDGELFF
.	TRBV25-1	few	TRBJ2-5	CASSRSGGETQYF
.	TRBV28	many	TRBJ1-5	CASSQGRQPQHF